Listed here are 17 T cell receptor beta chains from one sample, sequenced in a study of graft-versus-host responses after intestinal transplantation. Using immunoSEQ multiplex PCR, the repertoire was profiled, and TCRdb retains in-frame clones only, with some absent. This table has approximately 20,000 clones, 80% to 95% appearing once. The specimen was PBMCs, collected roughly 260 days after intestinal transplant. The receptors were sampled from a human patient who received an intestinal transplant, so some T cells may come from the graft donor.

V usage is TRBV19 and J usage is TRBJ1-2; TRBD1 matches at 9 bases. The CDR3 sequence is 15 residues long. Germline V gene data show CDR1 as LNHDA and CDR2 as SQIVND (reference sequence). The ends lost 7 bases at V and 2 bases at J; junction bases unmatched: 8. In DNA form, the CDR3 reads TGTGCCAGTATGAGGACAGGGGACACCAACTATGGCTACACCTTC. Encoded protein: CASMRTGDTNYGYTF. Full variable domain (rest looked up from reference TRBV19 and TRBJ1-2): DGGITQSPKYLFRKEGQNVTLSCEQNLNHDAMYWYRQDPGQGLRLIYYSQIVNDFQKGDIAEGYSVSREKKESFPLTVTSAQKNPTAFYLCASMRTGDTNYGYTFGSGTRLTVV.

The genes are TRBV5-4 and TRBJ2-6; 12 nucleotides match TRBD1. Germline trimming cut 2 bases from V and 3 bases from J; bases unmatched to any gene: 6. Germline loops: CDR1 SGHNT, CDR2 YYREEE (reference sequence). This CDR3 spans 18 amino acids. CDR3 sequence reads: CASSLGGQGALGANVLTF. In DNA, the CDR3 is TGTGCCAGCAGCTTAGGGGGACAGGGGGCTCTTGGGGCCAACGTCCTGACTTTC.

This chain connects TRBV27 to TRBJ2-7, with 13 bases that match TRBD2. This CDR3 is built from 16 residues. Germline values: CDR1 MNHEY, CDR2 SMNVEV (reference sequence). V trimming: 1 base; J trimming: 4 bases; junction bases outside the gene matches: 4. The CDR3 sequence is CASSLFGLAGAYEQYF. The DNA for the CDR3 is TGTGCCAGCAGTTTATTCGGACTAGCGGGAGCTTACGAGCAGTACTTC.

The chain joins TRBV15 to TRBJ1-1, with D possibly TRBD1 on 5 matching bases. CDR3 length: 16 amino acids. Germline V lookup: CDR1 LNHNV, CDR2 YYDKDF (reference sequence). Trimming took 9 bases from V and 0 from J, leaving 20 bases between them. The CDR3 nucleotides read TGTGCCACTTACTGGACACGGGGAGACCTGAACACTGAAGCTTTCTTT. Translating it yields CATYWTRGDLNTEAFF. Based on the CDR3 plus reference TRBV15 and TRBJ1-1, the full variable domain is DAMVIQNPRYQVTQFGKPVTLSCSQTLNHNVMYWYQQKSSQAPKLLFHYYDKDFNNEADTPDNFQSRRPNTSFCFLDIRSPGLGDTAMYLCATYWTRGDLNTEAFFGQGTRLTVV.

The chain recombines TRBV2 with TRBJ2-1; 13 bases line up with TRBD2. V shed 5 bases, J shed 4 bases, and the junction held 2 bases outside the gene matches. CDR1 is SNHLY, CDR2 FYNNEI, per germline. This CDR3 has 15 amino acids. CDR3 region: CASSRLAGGYNEQFF. The CDR3 coding sequence is TGTGCCAGCAGTCGACTAGCGGGAGGTTACAATGAGCAGTTCTTC.

This sequence joins TRBV29-1 and TRBJ2-7; possibly TRBD2 for D (5 bases). The V gene's germline CDR1 is SQVTM and CDR2 ANQGSEA. Trimming took 4 bases from V and 1 from J, leaving 11 bases between them. The CDR3 contains 13 residues. The CDR3 reads CSVGRSGSYEQYF. The CDR3 DNA reads as TGCAGCGTTGGTCGGAGCGGTTCCTACGAGCAGTACTTC.

The rearrangement joins TRBV4-3 to TRBJ1-2, with 7 bases identical to TRBD1. Trimming cost V 1 base and J 8 bases; bases outside gene matches: 13. The CDR3 is 16 residues long. Germline lookup yields CDR1 LGHNA and CDR2 YSLEER. The CDR3 coding sequence is TGCGCCAGCAGCCAAGGCCTTGGAGGGGGCGACGGAGGCTACACCTTC. Residues: CASSQGLGGGDGGYTF.

The chain recombines TRBV29-1 with TRBJ2-7; 8 bases are a match to TRBD1. Trimming took 7 bases from V and 0 from J; bases not matched to a gene: 2. CDR1 is SQVTM, CDR2 ANQGSEA, per germline. The CDR3 is 12 residues long. The DNA for the CDR3 is TGCAGCGCGGGACAGGACTCCTACGAGCAGTACTTC. Translation: CSAGQDSYEQYF.

The J gene is TRBJ1-5, the V gene TRBV7-2; 12 bases are shared with TRBD1. V shed 4 bases, J shed 1 base, and the junction held 5 bases outside the gene matches. The germline gives CDR1 SGHTA, CDR2 FQGNSA. This CDR3 contains 17 residues. CDR3 region: CASSWGTGGLSNQPQHF. CDR3 DNA: TGTGCCAGCAGCTGGGGGACAGGGGGCCTGAGCAATCAGCCCCAGCATTTT. Looking up the rest from reference TRBV7-2 and TRBJ1-5 gives the full variable domain: GAGVSQSPSNKVTEKGKDVELRCDPISGHTALYWYRQSLGQGLEFLIYFQGNSAPDKSGLPSDRFSAERTGGSVSTLTIQRTQQEDSAVYLCASSWGTGGLSNQPQHFGDGTRLSIL.

The chain combines TRBV4-1 with TRBJ2-3, with D possibly matching TRBD2 (6 bases). This CDR3 contains 14 residues. The germline V gene encodes CDR1 MGHRA and CDR2 YSYEKL. Trimming removed 0 bases from V and 6 bases from J, with 10 bases in between. Here the CDR3 reads CASSQDGGSDTQYF. DNA for the CDR3: TGCGCCAGCAGCCAAGATGGGGGGTCCGATACGCAGTATTTT.

The rearrangement uses TRBV5-5 and TRBJ2-7; 10 nucleotides line up with TRBD1. The length of the CDR3 is 15 residues. After removal of 4 bases from V and 6 bases from J, the junction contained 10 bases not matched to a gene. CDR1 and CDR2 from the germline V gene are SGHKS and YYEKEE (reference sequence). The CDR3 protein is CASSLSGTGASEQYF. The CDR3 DNA reads as TGTGCCAGCAGCCTCTCCGGGACAGGGGCTTCCGAGCAGTACTTC.

The chain employs TRBV6-1 and TRBJ2-5, with D perhaps TRBD1 (7 bases). The J call is uncertain, as TRBJ2-7 better fits the DNA end. CDR3 size: 14 residues. The germline gives CDR1 MNHNS, CDR2 SASEGT. CDR3 loop: CAIQGTDFHYEQYF. CDR3 nucleotide sequence: TGTGCCATACAGGGGACTGACTTCCACTACGAGCAGTACTTC.

The chain combines TRBV20-1 with TRBJ2-7, with D possibly TRBD2 on 5 matching bases. From germline, CDR1 is DFQATT and CDR2 SNEGSKA (reference sequence). The CDR3 contains 8 residues. For the CDR3, the DNA is TGCGGAGGCTACGAGCAGTACTTC. Amino acid sequence: CGGYEQYF.

The chain is built from TRBV7-3 and TRBJ2-7; 7 bases match TRBD2. Unmatched junction bases numbered 20, after V lost 5 bases and J lost 4 bases. The length of the CDR3 is 18 residues. From germline, CDR1 is SGHTA and CDR2 FQGTGA. CDR3 protein: CASSQTCFEPTSRYEQYF. The CDR3 coding sequence is TGTGCCAGCAGCCAAACCTGCTTCGAGCCGACTAGCCGGTACGAGCAGTACTTC. Complete variable domain (other parts from reference TRBV7-3 and TRBJ2-7): GAGVSQTPSNKVTEKGKYVELRCDPISGHTALYWYRQSLGQGPEFLIYFQGTGAADDSGLPNDRFFAVRPEGSVSTLKIQRTERGDSAVYLCASSQTCFEPTSRYEQYFGPGTRLTVT.

V usage is TRBV27 and J usage is TRBJ2-7; 8 bases align to TRBD2. The junction had 2 bases not matched to a gene; V was cut back by 4 bases and J by 0 bases. CDR1 and CDR2 from the germline V gene are MNHEY and SMNVEV (reference sequence). The CDR3 loop spans 14 amino acids. The DNA of the CDR3 is TGTGCCAGCAGTTGGCGGGAGGACTCCTACGAGCAGTACTTC. Residues: CASSWREDSYEQYF.

The chain uses TRBV19 and TRBJ1-1; D perhaps matches TRBD1 (5 bases). CDR3 length equals 16 residues. V gave up 4 bases and J gave up 0 bases, with 15 bases separating them. The germline CDR1 and CDR2 sequences are LNHDA and SQIVND (reference sequence). The CDR3 DNA reads as TGTGCCAGTAGTACCGGGGGACTGATGTTGAACACTGAAGCTTTCTTT. It yields the protein CASSTGGLMLNTEAFF. The full variable domain, completed using reference TRBV19 and TRBJ1-1, is DGGITQSPKYLFRKEGQNVTLSCEQNLNHDAMYWYRQDPGQGLRLIYYSQIVNDFQKGDIAEGYSVSREKKESFPLTVTSAQKNPTAFYLCASSTGGLMLNTEAFFGQGTRLTVV.

V gene TRBV7-6 combines with J gene TRBJ2-1; D is possibly TRBD2 (6 bases). With 0 bases removed from V and 5 bases from J, the gap between germline ends came to 8 bases. CDR1 is SGHVS and CDR2 is FNYEAQ in the germline V gene. This CDR3 has 14 amino acids. For the CDR3, the DNA is TGTGCCAGCAGCTTAGCGGGAGGAGACAATGAGCAGTTCTTC. Translation: CASSLAGGDNEQFF.